The 10 T cell receptor beta chains reported below all come from one sample, sequenced in a study of blood T cell repertoires in COVID-19. Sequenced by immunoSEQ multiplex PCR; TCRdb stores in-frame clones only, minus some. The data hold some 66,000 clones, with 91% observed a single time. The source material was peripheral blood. All receptors come from a human donor in a cohort sampled during active COVID-19.

The chain employs TRBV30 and TRBJ2-2; D is perhaps TRBD2 (7 bases). The germline V gene encodes CDR1 GTSNPN and CDR2 SVGIG (reference sequence). Trimming pared 8 bases from V and 3 bases from J, leaving 19 bases between. This CDR3 contains 15 residues. For the CDR3, the DNA is TGTGCCGGGTCCCGGGGGGCCGGGGACACCGGGGAGCTGTTTTTT. Protein: CAGSRGAGDTGELFF.

The rearrangement links TRBV13 to TRBJ1-5; D may be TRBD1 (6 bases). This CDR3 contains 16 residues. Trimming removed 3 bases from V and 2 bases from J, with 14 bases in between. Germline V gives CDR1 PRHDT, CDR2 FYEKMQ (reference sequence). CDR3 sequence: CASSFPRGEGNQPQHF. The DNA of the CDR3 is TGTGCCAGCAGCTTTCCCAGGGGAGAGGGCAATCAGCCCCAGCATTTT.

The V gene is TRBV6-2 or TRBV6-3, the J gene TRBJ2-1; 7 positions match TRBD2. This CDR3 has 14 residues. Germline CDR1 is MNHEY and CDR2 is SVGEGT. The V gene end was trimmed by 5 bases and the J gene end by 10 bases; junction bases not matched to a gene: 11. This CDR3 reads CASSTGTTLKEQFF. In DNA, the CDR3 is TGTGCCAGCAGTACCGGGACTACGCTTAAGGAGCAGTTCTTC.

The gene calls are TRBV11-3 and TRBJ2-3; D not resolved. With 1 base removed from V and 6 bases from J, the gap between germline ends came to 11 bases. This CDR3 comprises 14 residues. The V gene's germline CDR1 is SGHNT and CDR2 YENEEA. The CDR3: CASSLGPIRDTQYF. The CDR3 DNA is TGTGCCAGCAGCTTAGGTCCTATTCGGGATACGCAGTATTTT.

The chain uses TRBV6-5 and TRBJ2-1, with TRBD2 matching 14 bases. Germline trimming cut 2 bases from V and 13 bases from J; bases unmatched to any gene: 7. CDR1 MNHEY and CDR2 SVGAGI come from the germline V gene. This CDR3 has 15 amino acids. The CDR3 DNA reads TGTGCCAGCAGTTACGCTGACGGGACTAGCGGGAGACAGTTCTTC. Translated: CASSYADGTSGRQFF.

The chain couples TRBV2 to TRBJ1-4; 7 bases align to TRBD1. There are 12 residues in the CDR3. Unmatched junction bases numbered 6, after V lost 4 bases and J lost 13 bases. Germline V lookup: CDR1 SNHLY, CDR2 FYNNEI. The CDR3 region is CASSGKGGLLFF. Here the CDR3 DNA reads TGTGCCAGCAGTGGGAAAGGGGGCCTACTGTTTTTT.

The chain links TRBV5-5 to TRBJ1-1; D is unresolved. V lost 5 bases and J 6 bases, leaving 20 bases between the germline ends. The CDR3 has 15 amino acids. Germline CDR1 reads SGHKS; CDR2 reads YYEKEE (reference sequence). DNA of the CDR3: TGTGCCAGCAGGCGGCTCGGGGAGTCTACGGCTGAAGCTTTCTTT. Its translation is CASRRLGESTAEAFF.

The chain carries TRBV5-5 and TRBJ1-5; no firm D call. The CDR3 consists of 15 residues. Germline CDR1 is SGHKS and CDR2 is YYEKEE (reference sequence). Trimming stripped 4 bases from V and 1 base from J, with 12 bases between. The CDR3 nucleotides read TGTGCCAGCAGCCCTACATCGGGAAGCAATCAGCCCCAGCATTTT. Its protein product is CASSPTSGSNQPQHF.

The CDR3 sequence: CASSNDRGGTEAFF. In DNA, the CDR3 is TGTGCCAGCAGTAATGACAGGGGGGGCACTGAAGCTTTCTTT. The chain joins TRBV6-5 to TRBJ1-1, with 9 bases lining up with TRBD1. The germline V gene encodes CDR1 MNHEY and CDR2 SVGAGI. Trimming took 5 bases from V and 4 from J; bases not matched to a gene: 5. CDR3 length: 14 amino acids.

The V and J genes are TRBV11-2 and TRBJ1-2; maybe TRBD1 (6 bases). CDR3 length: 17 residues. Germline CDR1 is SGHAT and CDR2 is FQNNGV. Trimming cost V 0 bases and J 8 bases, with 22 bases left between them. The CDR3 protein is CASSLDPGVRPSSGYTF. The DNA for the CDR3 is TGTGCCAGCAGCTTAGATCCAGGGGTTCGGCCGTCAAGCGGCTACACCTTC. The entire variable domain, with the rest obtained from reference TRBV11-2 and TRBJ1-2, is as follows: EAGVAQSPRYKIIEKRQSVAFWCNPISGHATLYWYQQILGQGPKLLIQFQNNGVVDDSQLPKDRFSAERLKGVDSTLKIQPAKLEDSAVYLCASSLDPGVRPSSGYTFGSGTRLTVV.